This TCR beta chain emerged from a study of T cell responses to AZD1222 COVID-19 vaccine. Details on this clone: The antigen is not known.

Broader study findings: A rise in Spike-specific TCR breadth and depth followed two AZD1222 doses.

Germline CDR1 LGHDT, CDR2 YNNKEL (reference sequence). V gave up 0 bases and J gave up 3 bases, with 12 bases separating them. CDR3 length: 15 amino acids. Clones were sequenced by immunoSEQ multiplex PCR, and TCRdb holds only the in-frame ones, with some missing. This sample has fewer than 120,000 clones, with around 81% found just once. This TCR was sampled from an adult in good health. Sample: peripheral blood, taken on day 0 of AZD1222 vaccination. V usage is TRBV3-1 (or the pseudogene TRBV3-2) and J usage is TRBJ2-7; D may be TRBD2 (6 bases). The CDR3 sequence: CASSQDAGSLYEQYF. The CDR3 DNA sequence: TGTGCCAGCAGCCAAGATGCCGGGAGTCTCTACGAGCAGTACTTC.